This is a list of T cell receptor beta chains from one sample in a study of T-cell reconstitution after alpha-beta-depleted transplantation in children. Using its own MiXCR run on the PCR reads, TCRdb lists one record per CDR3 protein. The sample holds about 830,000 distinct CDR3 sequences, around 17% seen once. Sequencing was performed on PBMCs, mostly from graft donor cells, taken 360 days after TCRalphabeta/CD19-depleted stem cell transplant. These receptor sequences come from a male patient aged 10 to 17 who had a stem cell transplant for acute lymphoblastic leukemia, so the T cells may come from the graft donor. Each CDR3 is given with its conserved first and last residue.

TRBV5-1,TRBJ1-2,CASSRPTGQAARYGYTF
TRBV20-1,TRBJ2-2,CSARAWDRGRTGELFF
TRBV29-1,TRBJ2-5,CSGVTLRPSEGETQYF
TRBV11-2,TRBJ2-5,CASSLDDRGLRETQYF
TRBV4-2,TRBJ2-1,CASSAGTSAGNEQFF
TRBV5-5,TRBJ1-5,CASMSRGDSNQPQHF
TRBV12-3/TRBV12-4,TRBJ2-1,CASSYSSEQFF
TRBV5-1,TRBJ2-7,CASSLEVQGVYEQYF
TRBV21-1,TRBJ2-5,CASSKWQQETQYF
TRBV6-1,TRBJ2-7,CASSPFSLAGLSYEQYF
TRBV7-6,TRBJ2-2,CASSLLTGYTGELFF
TRBV7-9,TRBJ2-1,CASSLRREPPTFF
TRBV5-1,TRBJ1-4,CASSFGAARKLFF
TRBV27,TRBJ2-1,CASLLAGGPHNEQFF
TRBV6-5,TRBJ1-4,CASSYSLTVRAKLFF
TRBV7-2,TRBJ2-1,CASSLALPLYGSYNEQFF
TRBV5-1,TRBJ2-7,CASSLLGSNNEQYF
TRBV5-1,TRBJ2-1,CASSLGQGGVNEQFF
TRBV7-3,TRBJ1-1,CASSIQENTEAFF
TRBV9,TRBJ1-1,CASSVEVVNTEAFF
TRBV15,TRBJ2-1,CATSRDAPGTTYNEQFF
TRBV15,TRBJ2-6,CATSTRQGPITYSGANVLTF
TRBV27,TRBJ1-4,CTSSFAGGALFLNEKLFF
TRBV12-3/TRBV12-4,TRBJ1-2,CASSGTGASPYGYTF
TRBV11-1,TRBJ2-5,CASSSITDFRTAQETQYF
TRBV9,TRBJ2-1,CASSAPLGANEQFF
TRBV19,TRBJ2-1,CASSIDSRSYNEQFF
TRBV20-1,TRBJ2-3,CSARTGTGSTDTQYF
TRBV5-1,TRBJ2-7,CASSLDPVREYF
TRBV5-1,TRBJ2-7,CASSLRSGHEQYF
TRBV29-1,TRBJ2-7,CSVEGPGGPEEYF
TRBV25-1,TRBJ2-7,CASTGQGATYF
TRBV20-1,TRBJ2-7,CSARRDRDHEQYF
TRBV6-5,TRBJ2-1,CASSVLAGGGRPYNEQFF
TRBV2,TRBJ2-2,CASIKTGNPGELFF
TRBV5-1,TRBJ2-1,CASSLGPSGRHNEQFF
TRBV7-9,TRBJ2-5,CASSSTGQGPRKAQYF
TRBV12-3/TRBV12-4,TRBJ2-5,CASSLLSGLQETQYF
TRBV7-9,TRBJ1-6,CASSLGLGGSPLHF
TRBV5-1,TRBJ2-1,CASSLVAGVFNEQFF
TRBV10-3,TRBJ1-5,CAISELGQPQHF
TRBV5-1,TRBJ2-3,CASSFGALLTGLGTDTQYF
TRBV4-1,TRBJ2-1,CASSRTGLNTESGEQFF
TRBV12-3/TRBV12-4,TRBJ2-5,CASSLWGLRQETQYF
TRBV19,TRBJ2-1,CASSASGYYNEQFF